What follows are 22 T cell receptor beta chains derived from one specimen sequenced in a study of metastatic and nonmetastatic thyroid tumors. Not a single patient had been given any form of treatment at any point before undergoing thyroid surgery. TCRdb re-called the PCR reads via MiXCR. The sample lists over 20,000 clones, approximately 29% occurring once. The sample comprised blood. The receptors were gathered from a female donor with papillary thyroid cancer or a benign thyroid nodule (not recorded which). Some clones in this sample may be carry-over from other donors' samples.

This clone rates as medium-sized (0.01 to 0.1%). V and J are TRBV19 and TRBJ2-1, with D perhaps matching TRBD2 (5 bases). Germline-derived CDR1 and CDR2 are LNHDA and SQIVND (reference sequence). V lost 2 bases, J lost 4 bases, and 6 bases lay in between. CDR3 length: 13 amino acids. CDR3 residues: CASSIRDYNEQFF. CDR3 sequence (DNA): TGTGCCAGTAGTATACGGGATTACAATGAGCAGTTCTTC.

The V and J genes are TRBV18 and TRBJ1-2; D gene uncertain. In germline, CDR1 is KGHSH, CDR2 LQKENI. This CDR3 contains 15 residues. V was trimmed by 2 bases and J by 0 bases, leaving 10 bases between them. In nucleotides, the CDR3 is TGTGCCAGCTCACCAGAAACACAAGCTAACTATGGCTACACCTTC. Amino acids: CASSPETQANYGYTF.

Sample share makes this clone medium-sized. The CDR3 sequence: CASSLDGGNYEQYF. The CDR3 DNA reads TGTGCCAGCAGTTTAGATGGGGGGAACTACGAGCAGTACTTC. The chain has TRBV2 and TRBJ2-7; D might be TRBD2 (6 bases). The germline V and J ends were trimmed by 5 bases and 3 bases, with 14 bases remaining between them. Looked up from germline, CDR1 is SNHLY and CDR2 is FYNNEI. The CDR3 loop spans 14 amino acids.

As to this clone: The sample holds other DNA sequences that translate to the same CDR3. V is TRBV9 and J is TRBJ2-7, with D perhaps TRBD1 (6 bases). CDR1 SGDLS and CDR2 YYNGEE come from the germline V gene. The V end lost 0 bases, the J end lost 7 bases, and 14 bases lay between the germline ends. The CDR3 sequence is 14 residues long. The CDR3 DNA is TGTGCCAGCAGCGTAGAGCAGGGGCCTAGAGAGCAGTACTTC. This gives the protein CASSVEQGPREQYF.

This rearrangement joins TRBV20-1 to TRBJ2-7; TRBD2 matches 7 bases. The J segment lost 7 bases and the V segment lost 1 base, leaving 10 bases of the junction unmatched. There are 14 residues in the CDR3. Germline V gives CDR1 DFQATT, CDR2 SNEGSKA (reference sequence). The CDR3 DNA sequence: TGCAGTGCTAGAGCGGCGGGAGTAAGGGAAGAGCAGTACTTC. Translating it yields CSARAAGVREEQYF.

The chain employs TRBV12-3 or TRBV12-4 and TRBJ2-2; tentatively, D is TRBD2 (6 bases). CDR3 length equals 17 residues. With 6 bases removed from V and 4 bases from J, the gap between germline ends came to 21 bases. This chain's CDR3 is CASRPTYMGRGTGELFF. The CDR3 nucleotides read TGTGCCAGCAGACCAACATACATGGGGCGGGGCACCGGGGAGCTGTTTTTT.

In this sample, this clone turned up many times. This chain links TRBV9 with TRBJ2-3; tentatively, D is TRBD1 or TRBD2 (5 bases each). CDR3 length equals 16 residues. V lost 1 base and J lost 1, with 13 bases in between. CDR1 is SGDLS and CDR2 is YYNGEE in the germline V gene. In DNA, the CDR3 is TGTGCCAGCAGCGTACTGGCCGGGGCGGGCACAGATACGCAGTATTTT. This gives the protein CASSVLAGAGTDTQYF.

This clone came up a few times. The chain combines TRBV6-2 or TRBV6-3 with TRBJ2-5, with TRBD1 identical over 7 bases. V lost 2 bases to trimming and J lost 7 bases; unmatched junction nucleotides: 7. This CDR3 has 14 residues. Germline loops: CDR1 MNHEY, CDR2 SVGEGT. The CDR3 nucleotides read TGTGCCAGCAGTTACGGAATAGGGGGCGCGACCCAGTACTTC. Translating it yields CASSYGIGGATQYF.

The gene calls are TRBV11-2 and TRBJ2-2; D is undetermined. The CDR3 extends over 16 amino acids. V shed 1 base and J shed 2 bases, with 11 bases lying between them. Germline CDR1 is SGHAT and CDR2 is FQNNGV. In DNA form, the CDR3 reads TGTGCCAGCAGCTTAGGTCAGCGAAGTAACACCGGGGAGCTGTTTTTT. Translation gives CASSLGQRSNTGELFF. Drawing the rest from reference TRBV11-2 and TRBJ2-2, the complete variable domain is EAGVAQSPRYKIIEKRQSVAFWCNPISGHATLYWYQQILGQGPKLLIQFQNNGVVDDSQLPKDRFSAERLKGVDSTLKIQPAKLEDSAVYLCASSLGQRSNTGELFFGEGSRLTVL.

This clone is labeled as medium-sized. V usage is TRBV30 and J usage is TRBJ2-1; 9 bases line up with TRBD2. The trim removed 3 bases at V and 5 bases at J, leaving 8 bases unmatched. The germline gives CDR1 GTSNPN, CDR2 SVGIG (reference sequence). The CDR3 extends over 15 amino acids. The CDR3 bases are TGTGCCTGGAGGGGTCGGGTAGCGGGAGACAATGAGCAGTTCTTC. This translates into CAWRGRVAGDNEQFF.

This clone is labeled as medium-sized. The junction shows a germline mismatch at one end, possibly a read error. The CDR3 sequence is CASSPGRSFTGTQAF. The CDR3 DNA reads TGTGCCAGCAGCCCCGGGCGTAGTTTCACCGGGACACAGGCCTTC. The rearrangement links TRBV6-2 or TRBV6-3 to TRBJ1-2; tentative D call: TRBD1 (6 bases). CDR3 size: 15 residues. Germline values: CDR1 MNHEY, CDR2 SVGEGT.

The chain combines TRBV11-2 with TRBJ2-2, with 15 bases matching TRBD2. Germline V lookup: CDR1 SGHAT, CDR2 FQNNGV. The trim removed 5 bases at V and 6 bases at J, leaving 7 bases unmatched. The CDR3 loop spans 17 amino acids. Here the CDR3 reads CASSLGLAGGSSGELFF. The CDR3 coding sequence is TGTGCCAGCAGCCTGGGACTAGCGGGAGGTTCATCCGGGGAGCTGTTTTTT.

This clone has at least ten counts. The genes are TRBV7-3 and TRBJ2-2; no definite D call. Germline CDR1 and CDR2: SGHTA and FQGTGA. The CDR3 consists of 13 residues. V lost 2 bases and J lost 7, with 8 bases in between. CDR3 sequence: CASSLHVNGELFF. The CDR3 bases are TGTGCCAGCAGCTTACATGTAAACGGGGAGCTGTTTTTT.

This clone was counted a few times. Relative to the germline gene, one junction end is altered; a read error may explain this. The chain links TRBV27 to TRBJ2-1; 13 bases are a match to TRBD2. CDR1 MNHEY and CDR2 SMNVEV come from the germline V gene (reference sequence). This CDR3 is 18 amino acids long. CDR3 sequence: CANSLGLTSGRFYNEQFF. CDR3 sequence (DNA): TGTGCCAACAGTTTAGGGCTGACTAGCGGGAGGTTCTACAATGAGCAGTTCTTC.

This clone was seen a few times. The chain couples TRBV28 to TRBJ1-1; the D is unclear. The CDR3 has 14 amino acids. Germline assignment: CDR1 MDHEN and CDR2 SYDVKM. V lost 3 bases, J lost 0 bases, and 8 bases lay in between. The CDR3 region has the DNA TGTGCCAGCAGTTTTTTGACTATGAACACTGAAGCTTTCTTT. This sequence encodes CASSFLTMNTEAFF.

J is TRBJ1-1 and V is TRBV20-1, with TRBD1 matching 8 bases. V shed 6 bases and J 4 bases; nucleotides not matched to a gene: 4. Germline V gives CDR1 DFQATT, CDR2 SNEGSKA (reference sequence). The CDR3 runs 12 residues. The CDR3 is CSASDRGTEAFF. Written as DNA, the CDR3 is TGCAGTGCCTCCGACAGGGGCACTGAAGCTTTCTTT.

By share, this clone ranks as medium-sized (0.01 to 0.1%). CDR3 region: CASSRTGGRETQYF. The CDR3 bases are TGTGCCAGCAGTCGGACAGGGGGCAGAGAGACCCAGTACTTC. This chain links TRBV12-3 or TRBV12-4 with TRBJ2-5; 11 nucleotides line up with TRBD1. V gave up 5 bases and J gave up 4 bases; unmatched junction bases: 3. The CDR3 loop spans 14 amino acids.

Sample share makes this clone medium-sized. The gene calls are TRBV18 and TRBJ2-5; a weak D match, TRBD1 (5 bases). The CDR3 contains 13 residues. CDR1 is KGHSH, CDR2 LQKENI, per germline. The V end lost 6 bases, the J end lost 5 bases, and 13 bases lay between the germline ends. The CDR3 nucleotides are TGTGCCAGCTCTTGGACACGAGAGGAGACCCAGTACTTC. It specifies CASSWTREETQYF.

This clone occurred once. The chain joins TRBV5-1 to TRBJ1-5; TRBD1 is a possible D gene (5 bases). The CDR3 has 15 residues. V lost 2 bases and J 5 bases, leaving 14 bases between the germline ends. Germline V gene lookup returns CDR1 SGHRS and CDR2 YFSETQ. CDR3 amino acids: CASSFEGRGDQPQHF. CDR3 sequence (DNA): TGCGCCAGCAGCTTCGAGGGGCGAGGGGATCAGCCCCAGCATTTT. The whole variable domain, remainder taken from reference TRBV5-1 and TRBJ1-5, is KAGVTQTPRYLIKTRGQQVTLSCSPISGHRSVSWYQQTPGQGLQFLFEYFSETQRNKGNFPGRFSGRQFSNSRSEMNVSTLELGDSALYLCASSFEGRGDQPQHFGDGTRLSIL.

This clone is medium-sized in the sample. The chain couples TRBV2 to TRBJ2-1, with TRBD2 as a possible D gene (6 bases). Germline-derived CDR1 and CDR2 are SNHLY and FYNNEI. The V gene lost 6 bases and the J gene lost 7 bases, with 13 bases spanning the gap. The length of the CDR3 is 13 residues. The CDR3: CASSSGSMNEQFF. The CDR3 nucleotides read TGTGCCAGCAGCTCCGGGAGTATGAATGAGCAGTTCTTC.

Concerning this clone itself: Other DNA sequences within the sample encode an identical CDR3. V gene TRBV6-1 combines with J gene TRBJ1-5, with D unresolved. V was trimmed by 6 bases and J by 5 bases, leaving 14 bases between them. There are 14 residues in the CDR3. From germline, CDR1 is MNHNS and CDR2 SASEGT. The CDR3 protein is CASRLWGSDQPQHF. In nucleotides, the CDR3 is TGTGCCAGCAGACTCTGGGGTTCTGATCAGCCCCAGCATTTT.

The rearrangement links TRBV6-1 to TRBJ1-1; D is perhaps TRBD1 (6 bases). This CDR3 has 14 amino acids. V lost 1 base and J lost 3, with 9 bases in between. Per germline, CDR1 MNHNS and CDR2 SASEGT. CDR3 nucleotides: TGTGCCAGCAGTGAAGGGGGGGGCCACACTGAAGCTTTCTTT. It encodes CASSEGGGHTEAFF.